This T cell receptor (beta chain) comes out of a study of patients and donors after allogeneic stem cell transplantation. The CDR3 contains 15 residues. With 7 bases removed from V and 0 bases from J, the gap between germline ends came to 13 bases. TCRdb processed the RT-PCR reads anew with MiXCR; each CDR3 protein has one entry. The sample shows about a million distinct CDR3 sequences, roughly 18% of them seen only once. The sample comprised blood, either unsorted or a sorted T cell fraction (not recorded which). The source of this sequence is a human donor who was either an allogeneic HSCT recipient or a stem cell or donor lymphocyte infusion donor (not recorded which). It is not recorded whose cells these are; they may come from a transplant donor. This chain connects TRBV12-3 or TRBV12-4 to TRBJ2-1; tentatively, D is TRBD1 or TRBD2 (7 bases each). The CDR3: CASTRGDSSYNEQFF. In nucleotides, the CDR3 is TGTGCCAGCACCCGGGGGGACAGCTCCTACAATGAGCAGTTCTTC.